A selection of T cell receptor beta chains follows, all from one sample in a study of regulatory T cells in long-lasting Graves disease. MiXCR was run by TCRdb on the multiplex PCR reads, yielding one entry per CDR3 protein. The sample lists approximately 350,000 distinct CDR3 sequences, roughly 12% occurring once. These same data were also listed under a study on T cells in Graves' hyperthyroidism and ophthalmopathy.

The material was peripheral blood mononuclear cells (PBMCs), obtained at new diagnosis, from a patient treated with antithyroid drugs. Every receptor here comes from a woman aged 18 to 35 with Graves disease. Each CDR3 is given with its conserved first and last residue. The order of the fields is clone size, D gene, J gene, V gene, CDR3 DNA, CDR3 protein. D genes are given only for firm matches. Rows give clone size only sometimes, using once, few, many, or a class for an expanded clone.

many	TRBD1	TRBJ2-2	TRBV2	TGTGCCAGCAGTGAGGGGACAGGGAAAGTCACCGGGGAGCTGTTTTTT	CASSEGTGKVTGELFF
many	TRBD2	TRBJ2-4	TRBV12-3/TRBV12-4	TGTGCCAGCAGTCTTCGAGCGGGGCTGACCAAAAACATTCAGTACTTC	CASSLRAGLTKNIQYF
many	TRBD2	TRBJ2-1	TRBV7-6	TGTGCCAGCAGCTTAGGCGGGAGCGTCGGGAATGAGCAGTTCTTC	CASSLGGSVGNEQFF
many	TRBD2	TRBJ2-3	TRBV5-5	TGTGCCAGCAGCCGACCTAGCGGATCCACAGATACGCAGTATTTT	CASSRPSGSTDTQYF
NA	TRBD1	TRBJ1-1	TRBV20-1	TGCAGTGGGAACAGGGGGAACACTGAAGCTTTCTTT	CSGNRGNTEAFF
many	NA	TRBJ1-2	TRBV2	TGTGCCAGCAGTGATAAGGGGGAAGCTAACTATGGCTACACCTTC	CASSDKGEANYGYTF
many	TRBD2	TRBJ2-1	TRBV9	TGTGCCAGCAGTGCTACTAGCGGGAGCGGAAATGAGCAGTTCTTC	CASSATSGSGNEQFF
many	TRBD2	TRBJ2-1	TRBV14	TGTGCCAGCAGCCGGCTAGCGGGAGGTGTAAATGAGCAGTTCTTC	CASSRLAGGVNEQFF
NA	NA	TRBJ2-5	TRBV7-2	TGTGCCAGCAGCGGCCAGCGATCACGTTTTTTAGAGACCCAGTACTTC	CASSGQRSRFLETQYF
NA	NA	TRBJ1-2	TRBV4-1	TGCGCCAGCAGCCAAGAAGGAGCAAGATATGGCTACACCTTC	CASSQEGARYGYTF
few	TRBD1	TRBJ1-6	TRBV24-1	TGTGCCACCAGGGGCGGAAAAGGGGGCCCTAATTCACCCCTCCACTTT	CATRGGKGGPNSPLHF
NA	NA	TRBJ1-2	TRBV7-2	TGTGCCAGCAGCTCCGATGGAATAAACTATGGCTACACCTTC	CASSSDGINYGYTF
many	NA	TRBJ2-1	TRBV20-1	TGCAGTGCTCCGGGGCAGGGCTACTACAATGAGCAGTTCTTC	CSAPGQGYYNEQFF
many	NA	TRBJ1-1	TRBV20-1	TGCAGTGCTAGAGGGGGCTGGAACACTGAAGCTTTCTTT	CSARGGWNTEAFF
NA	NA	TRBJ1-4	TRBV4-2	TGTGCCAGCAGCCGGGAACAGGGTAGCACTAATGAAAAACTGTTTTTT	CASSREQGSTNEKLFF
many	NA	TRBJ1-5	TRBV19	TGTGCCAGTAGTATGCGAGCGGATTATCAGCCCCAGCATTTT	CASSMRADYQPQHF
many	NA	TRBJ2-7	TRBV4-3	TGCGCCAGCAGCCAGAAGGGGTTGGGGAACTACGAGCAGTACTTC	CASSQKGLGNYEQYF
few	NA	TRBJ1-6	TRBV12-3/TRBV12-4	TGTGCCAGCAGTTTTTACGGACTGACTGGACCCCGTTCACCCCTCCACTTT	CASSFYGLTGPRSPLHF
NA	TRBD2	TRBJ2-3	TRBV6-2/TRBV6-3	TGTGCCAGCAGTGTACCTAGCGGGGGGCTGGAAGATACGCAGTATTTT	CASSVPSGGLEDTQYF
many	TRBD2	TRBJ2-5	TRBV20-1	TGCAGTGCTTCTGGGACTAGGGTGTGGGAGACCCAGTACTTC	CSASGTRVWETQYF
NA	TRBD1	TRBJ1-4	TRBV6-5	TGTGCCAGCAGCTACCCCGGACAGGGAGGAGAAAAACTGTTTTTT	CASSYPGQGGEKLFF
many	NA	TRBJ2-5	TRBV7-8	TGTGCCAGCAGTTCGAGACAGACCCAAGAGACCCAGTACTTC	CASSSRQTQETQYF
many	TRBD2	TRBJ2-3	TRBV24-1	TGTGCCACCAGTGGTCGGACTAGCGGGAGTGGCACAGATACGCAGTATTTT	CATSGRTSGSGTDTQYF
few	NA	TRBJ1-5	TRBV10-2	TGCGCCAGCACGGGGAAGAGGGACAATCAGCCCCAGCATTTT	CASTGKRDNQPQHF
NA	NA	TRBJ1-5	TRBV28	TGTGCCAGCAGTTTCCGGCTTAGCAATCAGCCCCAGCATTTT	CASSFRLSNQPQHF
many	NA	TRBJ2-2	TRBV11-2	TGTGCCAGCAGCCCCCCCCGTCGGGTATGGAACACCGGGGAGCTGTTTTTT	CASSPPRRVWNTGELFF
many	NA	TRBJ2-4	TRBV18	TGTGCCAGCTCACCACCGGGGGCACGGGGAAACATTCAGTACTTC	CASSPPGARGNIQYF
few	NA	TRBJ1-2	TRBV19	TGTGCCAGTAGGGACCGTATGAGCCCCTATGGCTACACCTTC	CASRDRMSPYGYTF
many	NA	TRBJ2-2	TRBV6-9	TGTGCCAGCAGTTTAAGTCAGACCGGGGAGCTGTTTTTT	CASSLSQTGELFF
NA	TRBD2	TRBJ2-2	TRBV19	TGTGCCAGTAAGGACCAGCGGGACCCCGGGGAGCTGTTTTTT	CASKDQRDPGELFF
many	TRBD2	TRBJ2-3	TRBV12-3/TRBV12-4	TGTGCCAGCACCCTAGCGGGAGGAACAGATACGCAGTATTTT	CASTLAGGTDTQYF
few	NA	TRBJ2-1	TRBV20-1	TGCAGTGCCTTGCCTGGTATAGAACAGTTCTTC	CSALPGIEQFF